These 15 T cell receptor beta chains share one sample of origin, sequenced in a study of T cells after yellow fever vaccination. TCRdb used MiXCR to reprocess the 5' RACE reads, holding one entry per CDR3 protein. Of about 130,000 distinct CDR3 sequences detected, 8% to 10% appear once; the ten largest clones hold 40%. The sequences come from CD8+ T cells sorted from PBMCs, collected on the day of the yellow fever booster vaccination. These receptors were collected from a man between 18 and 35 years old who received the YFV17D yellow fever vaccine.

This clonotype was observed many times. V is TRBV12-3 or TRBV12-4 and J is TRBJ2-5; D not certain. The V and J ends lost 3 bases and 3 bases respectively, with 11 bases between them. CDR3 length equals 14 residues. CDR3 amino acids: CASSFVLSEETQYF. DNA for the CDR3: TGTGCCAGCAGTTTCGTTTTGTCGGAAGAGACCCAGTACTTC.

This clonotype came up many times. V usage is TRBV20-1 and J usage is TRBJ2-3; 9 bases match TRBD2. The junction had 9 bases not matched to a gene; V was cut back by 4 bases and J by 7 bases. Germline values: CDR1 DFQATT, CDR2 SNEGSKA (reference sequence). CDR3 length: 14 residues. In nucleotides, the CDR3 is TGCAGTGCTATTAGCGGGGGAGGCGGTAATACGCAGTATTTT. Translating gives CSAISGGGGNTQYF.

The chain carries TRBV6-2 or TRBV6-3 and TRBJ2-3, with D uncertain. Germline CDR1 reads MNHEY; CDR2 reads SVGEGT. This CDR3 spans 16 amino acids. The ends were cut back, 6 bases at V and 1 base at J, with 17 bases in the middle. CDR3 sequence reads: CASSRNYGVGTDTQYF. The CDR3, as DNA: TGTGCCAGCAGCCGTAATTATGGCGTAGGCACAGATACGCAGTATTTT.

This clonotype was observed a handful of times. V gene TRBV7-6 combines with J gene TRBJ1-3; 8 nucleotides agree with TRBD1. Germline loops: CDR1 SGHVS, CDR2 FNYEAQ. J was trimmed by 2 bases and V by 5 bases; bases with no gene match: 11. There are 17 residues in the CDR3. CDR3 nucleotide sequence: TGTGCCAGCAGCCACCCTTCGACAGGGGATCCTGGAAACACCATATATTTT. Protein sequence: CASSHPSTGDPGNTIYF.

The table lists this clonotype with a few counts. This chain links TRBV6-2 or TRBV6-3 with TRBJ2-5, with D possibly TRBD2 on 6 matching bases. Deletions cut 4 bases from V and 3 bases from J, with 15 bases between. Germline CDR1 and CDR2: MNHEY and SVGEGT. The CDR3 sequence is 15 residues long. DNA for the CDR3: TGTGCCAGCAGTTCGCCGGGACTGGCTGAAGAGACCCAGTACTTC. Translating gives CASSSPGLAEETQYF.

This clonotype was counted between two and nine times. This rearrangement joins TRBV20-1 to TRBJ2-1; 9 positions agree with TRBD1. Germline V lookup: CDR1 DFQATT, CDR2 SNEGSKA (reference sequence). The V gene end was trimmed by 3 bases and the J gene end by 2 bases; junction bases not matched to a gene: 5. This CDR3 is built from 15 residues. CDR3 sequence: CSARLGTGTYNEQFF. CDR3 coding DNA: TGCAGTGCTAGGTTAGGGACAGGGACCTACAATGAGCAGTTCTTC.

The chain is built from TRBV20-1 and TRBJ2-1, with a weak D call TRBD2 (6 bases). CDR3 length equals 16 residues. V lost 3 bases and J lost 2, with 17 bases in between. Germline CDR1 is DFQATT and CDR2 is SNEGSKA (reference sequence). CDR3 residues: CSARDTGTVTYNEQFF. CDR3 bases: TGCAGTGCTAGGGACACCGGGACTGTGACCTACAATGAGCAGTTCTTC.

CDR3 nucleotides: TGTGCCAGCAGCAGCGGGCCGAGCGGCGAGACCCAGTACTTC. Amino acids: CASSSGPSGETQYF. V usage is TRBV12-3 or TRBV12-4 and J usage is TRBJ2-5, with D maybe TRBD2 (6 bases). The CDR3 contains 14 residues. The V end lost 6 bases, the J end lost 5 bases, and 16 bases lay between the germline ends.

CDR3 sequence reads: CASSFRRTLSTGELFF. The CDR3 DNA follows: TGTGCCAGCAGCTTCCGACGGACACTGTCCACCGGGGAGCTGTTTTTT. The genes are TRBV9 and TRBJ2-2, with D tentatively TRBD1 (5 bases). CDR3 length: 16 residues. The germline gives CDR1 SGDLS, CDR2 YYNGEE. Trimming cost V 4 bases and J 4 bases, with 17 bases left between them.

This clonotype showed up just a few times. The chain is built from TRBV20-1 and TRBJ1-1; tentatively, D is TRBD1 (6 bases). Germline V gene data show CDR1 as DFQATT and CDR2 as SNEGSKA (reference sequence). There are 15 residues in the CDR3. V was trimmed by 3 bases and J by 0 bases, leaving 14 bases between them. The CDR3 protein is CSASPAGAMNTEAFF. The CDR3 DNA reads TGCAGTGCTAGTCCCGCGGGGGCCATGAACACTGAAGCTTTCTTT.

The chain has TRBV5-1 and TRBJ2-2; 7 nucleotides agree with TRBD1. The V gene's germline CDR1 is SGHRS and CDR2 YFSETQ. V lost 3 bases and J lost 0; bases outside the gene matches: 8. This CDR3 comprises 17 residues. CDR3 coding DNA: TGCGCCAGCAGCTACCTCCCGGGACAGACGAACACCGGGGAGCTGTTTTTT. Protein product: CASSYLPGQTNTGELFF.

There are a few counts of this clonotype. The rearrangement links TRBV10-3 to TRBJ2-7, with 7 bases matching TRBD2. CDR1 ENHRY and CDR2 SYGVKD come from the germline V gene. Losses at the gene ends were 1 base for V and 3 bases for J; bases not matched to a gene: 9. The length of the CDR3 is 16 residues. CDR3 bases: TGTGCCATCAGTGAGTACCAGGTGGGGGAGGGCTACGAGCAGTACTTC. It translates to CAISEYQVGEGYEQYF.

The chain couples TRBV28 to TRBJ1-1; unclear D gene. V was shortened by 8 bases and J by 5 bases, with 18 bases between the two germline ends. Germline CDR1 MDHEN, CDR2 SYDVKM. The CDR3 runs 14 residues. The CDR3 nucleotides are TGTGCCAGCGGTCGGACCCCCGGTGTGACTGAAGCTTTCTTT. Translating it yields CASGRTPGVTEAFF.

This clonotype was seen a few times. CDR3 loop: CASSTGQGAEQYF. CDR3 nucleotide sequence: TGTGCCAGCAGCACGGGACAGGGAGCCGAGCAGTACTTC. The chain combines TRBV11-2 with TRBJ2-7; 9 nucleotides line up with TRBD1. Trimming at V came to 5 bases and at J to 6 bases, leaving 5 bases not matched to a gene. This CDR3 is 13 amino acids long. Germline-derived CDR1 and CDR2 are SGHAT and FQNNGV.

This clonotype was picked up a small number of times. The DNA for the CDR3 is TGTGCCATCAGTGAGGGGGGAGGGTACGAGCAGTACGTC. Translating it yields CAISEGGGYEQYV. J is TRBJ2-7 and V is TRBV10-3; the match to TRBD2 covers 7 bases. V lost 2 bases to trimming and J lost 4 bases; unmatched junction nucleotides: 2. The CDR3 totals 13 residues. Germline lookup yields CDR1 ENHRY and CDR2 SYGVKD.